The 19 T cell receptor beta chains below all came from one sample that was sequenced in a study of regulatory T cells in long-lasting Graves disease. Through Arm-PCR of CDR3 regions and iRepertoire HTBI primers, TCR beta libraries were built. TCRdb reanalysed the multiplex PCR reads using MiXCR and keeps one entry per CDR3 protein. The sample has some 600,000 distinct CDR3 sequences; about 16% are singletons. The sample's time point: newly diagnosed GD, antithyroid drugs for less than 3 months. Making the TCR library involved RNA that had been extracted from PBMCs. This sample also belongs to another study, concerning T cells in Graves' hyperthyroidism and ophthalmopathy.

Sequenced material: peripheral blood mononuclear cells (PBMCs), taken at new diagnosis, from a patient treated with antithyroid drugs. The receptors here all came from a man aged 18 to 29 with Graves disease.

This clonotype occurred many times. V gene TRBV6-2 or TRBV6-3 combines with J gene TRBJ2-7; the match to TRBD2 covers 13 bases. V gave up 2 bases and J gave up 3 bases; unmatched junction bases: 4. Germline V gene data show CDR1 as MNHEY and CDR2 as SVGEGT. CDR3 length: 16 amino acids. CDR3 region: CASSYPGTSGNYEQYF. The CDR3 bases are TGTGCCAGCAGTTACCCAGGGACTAGCGGGAACTACGAGCAGTACTTC.

This rearrangement joins TRBV12-3 or TRBV12-4 to TRBJ2-1, with 7 bases lining up with TRBD2. The CDR3 spans 13 residues. J was trimmed by 2 bases and V by 7 bases; bases with no gene match: 2. The DNA for the CDR3 is TGTGCCAGCAAGCGGGAAGCCTACAATGAGCAGTTCTTC. This codes for CASKREAYNEQFF.

This clonotype was counted a few times. The rearrangement links TRBV9 to TRBJ2-2; 9 bases are shared with TRBD1. The CDR3 loop spans 16 amino acids. With V trimmed by 3 bases and J by 5 bases, 8 bases remained unmatched. Germline lookup yields CDR1 SGDLS and CDR2 YYNGEE. CDR3 loop: CASSAPGTGITGELFF. The CDR3 bases are TGTGCCAGCAGCGCCCCAGGGACAGGGATTACCGGGGAGCTGTTTTTT.

The chain combines TRBV5-1 with TRBJ1-4; the D gene is possibly TRBD1 (5 bases). Germline CDR1 and CDR2: SGHRS and YFSETQ. V was shortened by 5 bases and J by 4 bases, with 15 bases between the two germline ends. The CDR3 has 15 residues. The CDR3 here is CASRLARQLNEKLFF. The CDR3 DNA reads TGCGCCAGCAGACTTGCTAGACAGCTTAATGAAAAACTGTTTTTT.

This clonotype was observed at least ten times. The V and J genes are TRBV7-9 and TRBJ2-1; 13 bases match TRBD2. V shed 0 bases and J 7 bases; nucleotides not matched to a gene: 12. The CDR3 is 19 amino acids. From germline, CDR1 is SEHNR and CDR2 FQNEAQ (reference sequence). CDR3 in DNA: TGTGCCAGCAGCTTAGCCCCCGATACTAGCGGGAGGGCTTGGAATGAGCAGTTCTTC. This sequence encodes CASSLAPDTSGRAWNEQFF. Based on the CDR3 plus reference TRBV7-9 and TRBJ2-1, the full variable domain is DTGVSQNPRHKITKRGQNVTFRCDPISEHNRLYWYRQTLGQGPEFLTYFQNEAQLEKSRLLSDRFSAERPKGSFSTLEIQRTEQGDSAMYLCASSLAPDTSGRAWNEQFFGPGTRLTVL.

This clonotype has at least ten counts. The gene calls are TRBV6-2 or TRBV6-3 and TRBJ1-1; D call uncertain. V lost 3 bases and J lost 1, with 18 bases in between. The CDR3 is 17 residues long. Germline values: CDR1 MNHEY, CDR2 SVGEGT. This chain's CDR3 is CASSYSGSRPENTEAFF. In DNA, the CDR3 is TGTGCCAGCAGTTATTCTGGCAGCAGGCCTGAGAACACTGAAGCTTTCTTT.

This clonotype was counted only a few times. This chain links TRBV7-8 with TRBJ2-7; a weak D match, TRBD2 (7 bases). Germline loops: CDR1 SGHVS, CDR2 FQNEAQ. V lost 8 bases and J lost 6, with 23 bases in between. The CDR3 runs 15 residues. CDR3 residues: CASGIRGARRVEQYF. For the CDR3, the DNA is TGTGCCAGCGGGATTCGGGGGGCGCGGCGGGTCGAGCAGTACTTC.

Concerning this clonotype: Being one base from a much bigger clone, this may be a read error. The CDR3 carries no conserved terminal phenylalanine or tryptophan, so it likely arises from a read error. The chain is built from TRBV18 and TRBJ2-7; D might be TRBD1 (5 bases). The ends were cut back, 3 bases at V and 3 bases at J, with 12 bases in the middle. The CDR3 is 14 residues long. Germline V gene sequence: CDR1 KGHSH, CDR2 LQKENI. The CDR3 nucleotides read TGTGCCAGCTCACCTACAGGCCGAAACTACGAGCAGTACTCC. It codes for CASSPTGRNYEQYS.

This clonotype appeared a few times. The chain combines TRBV7-9 with TRBJ1-1; D might be TRBD1 (5 bases). The V end lost 4 bases, the J end lost 2 bases, and 17 bases lay between the germline ends. Germline V gives CDR1 SEHNR, CDR2 FQNEAQ (reference sequence). CDR3 size: 16 residues. The CDR3 protein is CASSSQAAGQNTEAFF. The CDR3, as DNA: TGTGCCAGCAGCTCCCAGGCGGCAGGACAAAACACTGAAGCTTTCTTT.

In regard to this clonotype: A read error may be the cause here, since a much bigger clone is one base away. The conserved final phenylalanine or tryptophan is absent from the CDR3, which likely points to a read error. This chain joins TRBV6-5 and TRBJ2-1; possible D gene TRBD1, 6 bases. Deletions cut 4 bases from V and 2 bases from J, with 15 bases between. CDR3 size: 16 residues. CDR1 is MNHEY and CDR2 is SVGAGI in the germline V gene. CDR3 sequence reads: CASSFLRGVTYNEQFS. In nucleotides, the CDR3 is TGTGCCAGCAGTTTCCTCAGGGGTGTCACCTACAATGAGCAGTTCTCC.

This clonotype was counted many times. The chain is built from TRBV7-3 and TRBJ2-2; 10 positions match TRBD1. The CDR3 consists of 15 residues. The V and J ends lost 3 bases and 5 bases, in that order; junction bases with no gene match: 3. CDR1 SGHTA and CDR2 FQGTGA come from the germline V gene. CDR3 coding DNA: TGTGCCAGCAGCTTTGGGGACAGGGGAACCGGGGAGCTGTTTTTT. Protein: CASSFGDRGTGELFF.

This clonotype was seen many times. The chain uses TRBV20-1 and TRBJ2-1; D call uncertain. The germline V and J ends were trimmed by 0 bases and 3 bases, with 9 bases remaining between them. CDR3 length: 14 amino acids. Germline CDR1 DFQATT, CDR2 SNEGSKA (reference sequence). CDR3 sequence reads: CSARETDGYNEQFF. The CDR3 DNA is TGCAGTGCTAGAGAGACTGACGGCTACAATGAGCAGTTCTTC.

This clonotype was counted many times. This chain connects TRBV18 to TRBJ2-3, with a weak D call TRBD2 (6 bases). This CDR3 contains 16 residues. The germline CDR1 and CDR2 sequences are KGHSH and LQKENI. Trimming shortened V by 3 bases and J by 2 bases, and 15 bases separated the two germline ends. CDR3 DNA: TGTGCCAGCTCACCCCCGGACTATACTTTCACAGATACGCAGTATTTT. Its translation is CASSPPDYTFTDTQYF.

The rearrangement links TRBV4-1 to TRBJ2-2; maybe TRBD2 (5 bases). The ends were cut back, 0 bases at V and 0 bases at J, with 11 bases in the middle. In germline, CDR1 is MGHRA, CDR2 YSYEKL. This CDR3 is 17 amino acids long. The CDR3 protein is CASSQDSGIANTGELFF. Here the CDR3 DNA reads TGCGCCAGCAGCCAAGACTCGGGGATCGCGAACACCGGGGAGCTGTTTTTT.

As regards this clonotype: Just one base apart from a much larger clone, this may be a read error. The CDR3 reads CAWSPKYWDYGYTF. The CDR3 DNA reads as TGTGCCTGGAGTCCTAAGTACTGGGACTATGGCTACACCTTC. This rearrangement joins TRBV30 to TRBJ1-2; D uncertain. CDR3 length equals 14 residues. Germline values: CDR1 GTSNPN, CDR2 SVGIG (reference sequence). Trimming shortened V by 2 bases and J by 3 bases, and 13 bases separated the two germline ends.

A word on this clonotype: This may stem from a read error, because a much larger clone lies one nucleotide away. This chain uses TRBV11-2 with TRBJ2-2; 7 bases agree with TRBD2. The CDR3 sequence is 11 residues long. The germline V gene has CDR1 SGHAT and CDR2 FQNNGV. The CDR3 DNA reads TGTGCTGCCCGGGAGGCCGGGAAGCTGTTTTTT. This codes for CAAREAGKLFF.

The gene calls are TRBV3-1 and TRBJ2-2, with unresolved D. Germline V gives CDR1 LGHDT, CDR2 YNNKEL (reference sequence). V dropped 0 bases and J dropped 7 bases, with 9 bases sitting between them. This CDR3 spans 14 amino acids. The CDR3 spells CASSQESLVGELFF. For the CDR3, the DNA is TGTGCCAGCAGCCAAGAGAGTCTGGTCGGGGAGCTGTTTTTT. The full variable domain, in which reference TRBV3-1 and TRBJ2-2 provide the parts outside the CDR3, is DTAVSQTPKYLVTQMGNDKSIKCEQNLGHDTMYWYKQDSKKFLKIMFSYNNKELIINETVPNRFSPKSPDKAHLNLHINSLELGDSAVYFCASSQESLVGELFFGEGSRLTVL.

This clonotype was seen only a few times. The chain recombines TRBV27 with TRBJ1-3, with D unresolved. V gave up 5 bases and J gave up 0 bases, with 14 bases separating them. The CDR3 loop spans 16 amino acids. Germline loops: CDR1 MNHEY, CDR2 SMNVEV (reference sequence). The CDR3 region has the DNA TGTGCCAGCAGTCTAAACATGGGCCCCTCTGGAAACACCATATATTTT. It codes for CASSLNMGPSGNTIYF.

This clonotype was picked up many times. This sequence joins TRBV18 and TRBJ2-7; D may correspond to TRBD1 or TRBD2 (5 bases each). The length of the CDR3 is 13 residues. In germline, CDR1 is KGHSH, CDR2 LQKENI. V shed 6 bases and J shed 0 bases, with 9 bases lying between them. In DNA form, the CDR3 reads TGTGCCAGCTCCGAGGGGAACTCCTACGAGCAGTACTTC. Protein product: CASSEGNSYEQYF.